The 21 T cell receptor beta chains in this list originate from one sample, sequenced in a study of blood T cell repertoires in COVID-19. TCRdb keeps only in-frame clones here, not all; method: immunoSEQ multiplex PCR. This table has 130,000 to 150,000 clones, roughly 81% appearing once. What was sequenced was peripheral blood. The receptors originated from a human donor with acute or convalescent COVID-19. The donor label of this sample is uncertain.

The genes are TRBV5-6 and TRBJ2-1; D is undetermined. CDR1 is SGHDT and CDR2 is YYEEEE in the germline V gene. The CDR3 sequence is 13 residues long. The V gene lost 0 bases and the J gene lost 4 bases, with 5 bases spanning the gap. The CDR3 DNA reads TGTGCCAGCAGCTTGGGAGATTACAATGAGCAGTTCTTC. This codes for CASSLGDYNEQFF.

The chain employs TRBV29-1 and TRBJ2-6; D gene unclear. CDR1 and CDR2 (germline): SQVTM, ANQGSEA. V was shortened by 4 bases and J by 4 bases, with 11 bases between the two germline ends. This CDR3 is built from 14 residues. Here the CDR3 DNA reads TGCAGCGTTGCGCTGGAGTCAGGGGCCAACGTCCTGACTTTC. Translated, it gives CSVALESGANVLTF.

The chain links TRBV3-1 (or the pseudogene TRBV3-2) to TRBJ1-6; D possibly corresponds to TRBD1 (5 bases). Germline V gene sequence: CDR1 LGHDT, CDR2 YNNKEL (reference sequence). The V end lost 6 bases, the J end lost 9 bases, and 15 bases lay between the germline ends. This CDR3 region has 14 residues. The CDR3 sequence is CASSQSGLGSPLHF. The CDR3 bases are TGTGCCAGCAGTCAATCAGGGTTAGGTTCACCCCTCCACTTT.

This clone came up a few times. The gene calls are TRBV7-9 and TRBJ2-5; D possibly corresponds to TRBD1 (5 bases). The ends were cut back, 5 bases at V and 5 bases at J, with 15 bases in the middle. Germline V gene data show CDR1 as SEHNR and CDR2 as FQNEAQ (reference sequence). This CDR3 region has 14 residues. CDR3 nucleotide sequence: TGTGCCAGCAGCACAGGATGGTACGGGGAGACCCAGTACTTC. It specifies CASSTGWYGETQYF.

The chain has TRBV10-3 and TRBJ1-2, with D hard to call. The V end lost 2 bases, the J end lost 0 bases, and 7 bases lay between the germline ends. Germline assignment: CDR1 ENHRY and CDR2 SYGVKD. This CDR3 spans 14 amino acids. The CDR3 nucleotides are TGTGCCATCAGTGAGGCAGGTTCTAACTATGGCTACACCTTC. This codes for CAISEAGSNYGYTF.

In this sample, this clone turned up once. This chain uses TRBV28 with TRBJ2-5; D might be TRBD2 (6 bases). Trimming shortened V by 2 bases and J by 5 bases, and 12 bases separated the two germline ends. The CDR3 contains 14 residues. Looked up from germline, CDR1 is MDHEN and CDR2 is SYDVKM. The CDR3 DNA is TGTGCCAGCAGTTTAGGAGGGAGAAGGGAGACCCAGTACTTC. Its protein product is CASSLGGRRETQYF.

The chain couples TRBV5-4 to TRBJ2-7; 9 nucleotides agree with TRBD1. This CDR3 spans 15 amino acids. J lost 2 bases, V lost 4 bases, and 7 bases had no gene match. The germline V gene encodes CDR1 SGHNT and CDR2 YYREEE (reference sequence). DNA of the CDR3: TGTGCCAGCAGCCCTGGGACAGGGCCCCCCTACGAGCAGTACGTC. This sequence encodes CASSPGTGPPYEQYV.

This clone has just one count. CDR3 DNA: TGTGCCAGCAGTACCCGGGAACTGATAAACAATGAGCAGTTCTTC. Translated, it gives CASSTRELINNEQFF. V usage is TRBV6-5 and J usage is TRBJ2-1; tentative D call: TRBD2 (5 bases). The germline V gene encodes CDR1 MNHEY and CDR2 SVGAGI. V was pared by 5 bases and J by 5 bases, with 16 bases between. The CDR3 is made up of 15 amino acids.

This rearrangement joins TRBV2 to TRBJ2-2, with 8 bases aligning to TRBD1. The CDR3 totals 12 residues. The germline V gene has CDR1 SNHLY and CDR2 FYNNEI. V was pared by 4 bases and J by 8 bases, with 0 bases of the junction left unmatched. CDR3 residues: CASSGDRGELFF. The CDR3, as DNA: TGTGCCAGCAGTGGGGACAGGGGGGAGCTGTTTTTT.

This clone was seen just once. The chain combines TRBV5-1 with TRBJ2-7; maybe TRBD1 (6 bases). CDR1 is SGHRS and CDR2 is YFSETQ in the germline V gene. V was shortened by 6 bases and J by 3 bases, with 10 bases between the two germline ends. There are 12 residues in the CDR3. DNA for the CDR3: TGCGCCAGCACGGACAGTTTCTACGAGCAGTACTTC. It encodes CASTDSFYEQYF.

The CDR3 nucleotides read TGCGCCAGCAGCCAAGATCCGGGGGGGACCAACTATGGCTACACCTTC. Translating gives CASSQDPGGTNYGYTF. This chain joins TRBV4-1 and TRBJ1-2; D perhaps matches TRBD1 (5 bases). With 0 bases removed from V and 2 bases from J, the gap between germline ends came to 13 bases. Looked up from germline, CDR1 is MGHRA and CDR2 is YSYEKL. The CDR3 spans 16 residues.

The chain combines TRBV5-1 with TRBJ2-2; the match to TRBD2 covers 11 bases. This CDR3 is built from 14 residues. Germline assignment: CDR1 SGHRS and CDR2 YFSETQ. The junction had 2 bases not matched to a gene; V was cut back by 4 bases and J by 6 bases. In nucleotides, the CDR3 is TGCGCCAGCAGCACGGGACTAGCGGCCGGGGAGCTGTTTTTT. Its translation: CASSTGLAAGELFF. Variable domain in full (rest from reference TRBV5-1 and TRBJ2-2): KAGVTQTPRYLIKTRGQQVTLSCSPISGHRSVSWYQQTPGQGLQFLFEYFSETQRNKGNFPGRFSGRQFSNSRSEMNVSTLELGDSALYLCASSTGLAAGELFFGEGSRLTVL.

The chain uses TRBV19 and TRBJ1-1; the D gene is possibly TRBD1 (5 bases). The germline V and J ends were trimmed by 1 base and 7 bases, with 7 bases remaining between them. The CDR3 is made up of 12 amino acids. Germline lookup yields CDR1 LNHDA and CDR2 SQIVND (reference sequence). This chain's CDR3 is CASSIGQLEAFF. Written as DNA, the CDR3 is TGTGCCAGTAGTATAGGACAGCTTGAAGCTTTCTTT.

The chain is built from TRBV7-8 and TRBJ2-3; D unresolved. CDR3 length: 16 amino acids. Germline loops: CDR1 SGHVS, CDR2 FQNEAQ. The V gene lost 2 bases and the J gene lost 0 bases, with 12 bases spanning the gap. CDR3 loop: CASSLTEYPSTDTQYF. In DNA form, the CDR3 reads TGTGCCAGCAGCTTAACAGAGTACCCTAGCACAGATACGCAGTATTTT.

Here the CDR3 reads CASSQDSMNTEAFF. CDR3 bases: TGTGCCAGCAGCCAAGACAGTATGAACACTGAAGCTTTCTTT. This rearrangement joins TRBV5-8 to TRBJ1-1; D possibly corresponds to TRBD1 (5 bases). V was pared by 4 bases and J by 0 bases, with 10 bases between. The CDR3 has 14 residues. CDR1 and CDR2 from the germline V gene are SGHTS and YDEGEE.

The V and J genes are TRBV19 and TRBJ2-1; D perhaps matches TRBD1 (6 bases). The CDR3 covers 11 residues. V was trimmed by 1 base and J by 12 bases, leaving 7 bases between them. Looked up from germline, CDR1 is LNHDA and CDR2 is SQIVND (reference sequence). The chain's CDR3 is CASSIGDMQFF. The CDR3 DNA reads as TGTGCCAGTAGTATAGGGGACATGCAGTTCTTC. Supplemented by reference TRBV19 and TRBJ2-1, the full variable domain reads DGGITQSPKYLFRKEGQNVTLSCEQNLNHDAMYWYRQDPGQGLRLIYYSQIVNDFQKGDIAEGYSVSREKKESFPLTVTSAQKNPTAFYLCASSIGDMQFFGPGTRLTVL.

The rearrangement links TRBV28 to TRBJ1-6, with D possibly being TRBD1 (6 bases). The ends were cut back, 2 bases at V and 9 bases at J, with 11 bases in the middle. This CDR3 has 14 residues. Germline V lookup: CDR1 MDHEN, CDR2 SYDVKM. The CDR3 region has the DNA TGTGCCAGCAGTTTAGGGACACTAGGTTCACCCCTCCACTTT. The encoded protein is CASSLGTLGSPLHF. Full variable domain (missing parts from reference TRBV28 and TRBJ1-6): DVKVTQSSRYLVKRTGEKVFLECVQDMDHENMFWYRQDPGLGLRLIYFSYDVKMKEKGDIPEGYSVSREKKERFSLILESASTNQTSMYLCASSLGTLGSPLHFGNGTRLTVT.

V gene TRBV5-3 combines with J gene TRBJ2-7; D may be TRBD1 (5 bases). TRBV5-3 is identified as an open reading frame with a role that is uncertain. The CDR3 runs 17 residues. Trimming removed 4 bases at V and 6 bases at J, with 26 bases between. In DNA form, the CDR3 reads TGTGCCAGAAGCCCCGAGAGTGTGTTAGATCAGGGATCCGAGCAGTACGTC. This gives the protein CARSPESVLDQGSEQYV.

The chain carries TRBV3-1 (or the pseudogene TRBV3-2) and TRBJ1-2, with TRBD1 matching 8 bases. Losses at the gene ends were 4 bases for V and 7 bases for J; bases not matched to a gene: 8. Germline V CDR1 and CDR2: LGHDT, YNNKEL (reference sequence). This CDR3 has 14 amino acids. In DNA form, the CDR3 reads TGTGCCAGCAGCCGTTCGACAGGGGACCCTGGCTACACCTTC. It is translated as CASSRSTGDPGYTF.

The chain carries TRBV29-1 and TRBJ1-1; TRBD1 matches 7 bases. J lost 1 base, V lost 4 bases, and 3 bases had no gene match. This CDR3 has 13 amino acids. CDR1 and CDR2 from the germline V gene are SQVTM and ANQGSEA. CDR3 nucleotides: TGCAGCGTTGGACAGGGTTCGAACACTGAAGCTTTCTTT. It translates to CSVGQGSNTEAFF.

The chain joins TRBV11-1 to TRBJ1-1; maybe TRBD1 (5 bases). The CDR3 has 15 residues. The germline gives CDR1 SGHAT, CDR2 FQDESV (reference sequence). The ends were cut back, 2 bases at V and 0 bases at J, with 10 bases in the middle. The CDR3 loop is CASSLMGGLNTEAFF. The CDR3 region has the DNA TGTGCCAGCAGCTTAATGGGGGGACTGAACACTGAAGCTTTCTTT.